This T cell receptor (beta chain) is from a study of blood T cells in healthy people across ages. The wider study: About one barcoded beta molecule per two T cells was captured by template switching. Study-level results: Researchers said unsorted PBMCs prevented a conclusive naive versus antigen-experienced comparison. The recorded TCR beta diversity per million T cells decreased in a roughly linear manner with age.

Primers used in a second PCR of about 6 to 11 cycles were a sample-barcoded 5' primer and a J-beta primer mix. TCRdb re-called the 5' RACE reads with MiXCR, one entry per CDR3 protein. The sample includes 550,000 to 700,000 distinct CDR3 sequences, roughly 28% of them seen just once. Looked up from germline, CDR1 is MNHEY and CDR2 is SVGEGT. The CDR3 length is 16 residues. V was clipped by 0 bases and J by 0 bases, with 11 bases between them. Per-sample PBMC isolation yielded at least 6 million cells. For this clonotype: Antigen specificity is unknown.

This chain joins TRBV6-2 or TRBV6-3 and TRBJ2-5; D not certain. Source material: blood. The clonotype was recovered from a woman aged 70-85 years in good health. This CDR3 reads CASSYSGPSYQETQYF. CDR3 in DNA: TGTGCCAGCAGTTACTCTGGTCCCAGTTACCAAGAGACCCAGTACTTC.